The 23 T cell receptor beta chains below come from one sample, sequenced in a study of cytomegalovirus exposure and HLA in healthy donors. The PCR contained 60 Vbeta and 13 Jbeta primers. TCRdb keeps only in-frame clones here, not all; method: immunoSEQ multiplex PCR. Of over 100,000 clones detected, 60% to 85% appear once; the ten largest clones hold 3% to 4%. Source material: PBMCs. These receptors all stem from a woman between 25 and 40 years old in good health and CMV-seropositive.

CDR3 nucleotide sequence: TGTGCCATCAGTGATTCAGGGGTTGGCTACGAGCAGTACTTC. Its protein product is CAISDSGVGYEQYF. The J gene is TRBJ2-5, the V gene TRBV10-3; tentative D call: TRBD1 (6 bases). The J call is uncertain, as TRBJ2-7 better fits the DNA end. Looked up from germline, CDR1 is ENHRY and CDR2 is SYGVKD. The CDR3 runs to 14 residues.

The count of this clone is one. The rearrangement joins TRBV19 to TRBJ2-7; 8 nucleotides match TRBD1. Germline V gene data show CDR1 as LNHDA and CDR2 as SQIVND (reference sequence). CDR3 length: 14 residues. V was pared by 4 bases and J by 3 bases, with 5 bases of the junction left unmatched. CDR3 amino acids: CASSRGQGGYEQYF. CDR3 bases: TGTGCCAGTAGTAGAGGACAGGGAGGCTACGAGCAGTACTTC.

The chain has TRBV7-9 and TRBJ1-5; 10 positions agree with TRBD1. The CDR3 has 15 residues. Germline assignment: CDR1 SEHNR and CDR2 FQNEAQ (reference sequence). The junction had 4 bases not matched to a gene; V was cut back by 6 bases and J by 2 bases. CDR3 loop: CASRTGGEGNQPQHF. The CDR3, as DNA: TGTGCCAGCAGGACAGGGGGCGAGGGCAATCAGCCCCAGCATTTT.

This sequence joins TRBV7-8 and TRBJ1-4; D remains unclear. This CDR3 has 13 residues. V lost 6 bases to trimming and J lost 7 bases, with 12 bases between them. In germline, CDR1 is SGHVS, CDR2 FQNEAQ. This CDR3 is CASRMRSSEKLFF. CDR3 in DNA: TGTGCCAGCAGGATGAGGAGCAGTGAAAAACTGTTTTTT.

The CDR3 loop reads CASSQGGTAQETQYF. CDR3 sequence (DNA): TGCGCCAGCAGCCAAGGCGGGACTGCGCAAGAGACCCAGTACTTC. V and J are TRBV4-1 and TRBJ2-5; possible D gene TRBD2, 6 bases. The germline V gene has CDR1 MGHRA and CDR2 YSYEKL. This CDR3 spans 15 amino acids. Trimming cost V 1 base and J 2 bases, with 11 bases left between them.

Here the CDR3 DNA reads TGTGCCAGCAGAGGCGACGGACGACAGCAGTACTTC. Amino acids: CASRGDGRQQYF. The rearrangement joins TRBV2 to TRBJ2-5; D may be TRBD1 (5 bases). Germline values: CDR1 SNHLY, CDR2 FYNNEI. Trimming removed 6 bases at V and 11 bases at J, with 16 bases between. The CDR3 has 12 residues.

V usage is TRBV7-9 and J usage is TRBJ2-7; D gene uncertain. The V and J ends lost 3 bases and 0 bases respectively, with 6 bases between them. CDR3 size: 13 residues. Germline-derived CDR1 and CDR2 are SEHNR and FQNEAQ (reference sequence). The CDR3 coding sequence is TGTGCCAGCAGCTTGTCTCTCTCCTACGAGCAGTACTTC. It codes for CASSLSLSYEQYF. Complete variable domain (other parts from reference TRBV7-9 and TRBJ2-7): DTGVSQNPRHKITKRGQNVTFRCDPISEHNRLYWYRQTLGQGPEFLTYFQNEAQLEKSRLLSDRFSAERPKGSFSTLEIQRTEQGDSAMYLCASSLSLSYEQYFGPGTRLTVT.

The rearrangement links TRBV18 to TRBJ2-1, with 11 nucleotides matching TRBD2. With 3 bases clipped from V and 1 base from J, the junction kept 2 bases outside the gene matches. CDR1 KGHSH and CDR2 LQKENI come from the germline V gene. CDR3 length: 16 residues. The CDR3 spells CASSPGTSGSYNEQFF. The DNA of the CDR3 is TGTGCCAGCTCACCTGGGACTAGCGGTTCCTACAATGAGCAGTTCTTC.

This chain connects TRBV9 to TRBJ2-3, with TRBD1 matching 8 bases. Germline CDR1 and CDR2: SGDLS and YYNGEE. Trimming took 4 bases from V and 1 from J; bases not matched to a gene: 14. The CDR3 has 18 residues. The CDR3 here is CASSSFPAGGAGTDTQYF. CDR3 DNA sequence: TGTGCCAGCAGCTCCTTCCCTGCAGGGGGCGCCGGCACAGATACGCAGTATTTT.

This clone has just a few counts. The V call is TRBV5-5, the J call TRBJ1-5; possible D gene TRBD1, 5 bases. The CDR3 sequence is 14 residues long. Germline values: CDR1 SGHKS, CDR2 YYEKEE (reference sequence). V was clipped by 0 bases and J by 4 bases, with 8 bases between them. The CDR3 sequence: CASSLVGGNQPQHF. The CDR3 DNA reads as TGTGCCAGCAGCTTGGTGGGGGGAAATCAGCCCCAGCATTTT.

This clone was seen just once. The chain links TRBV25-1 to TRBJ2-5, with D possibly TRBD1 on 5 matching bases. CDR1 MGHDK and CDR2 SYGVNS come from the germline V gene. The CDR3 contains 13 residues. The ends were cut back, 4 bases at V and 7 bases at J, with 13 bases in the middle. The CDR3 DNA sequence: TGTGCCAGCAGTGGGGCCAGGGCACTGACCCAGTACTTC. Encoded protein: CASSGARALTQYF.

The genes are TRBV11-2 and TRBJ2-7, with a weak D call TRBD2 (7 bases). This CDR3 spans 14 amino acids. Deletions cut 7 bases from V and 2 bases from J, with 15 bases between. Per the germline V gene, CDR1 is SGHAT and CDR2 is FQNNGV. The CDR3 sequence: CASMSKGGAYEQYF. Here the CDR3 DNA reads TGTGCCAGCATGAGTAAGGGGGGGGCCTACGAGCAGTACTTC.

V gene TRBV30 combines with J gene TRBJ1-6; D is undetermined. Trimming stripped 5 bases from V and 9 bases from J, with 11 bases between. Germline CDR1 is GTSNPN and CDR2 is SVGIG (reference sequence). This CDR3 is built from 12 residues. The chain's CDR3 is CAWGYSPSPLHF. The CDR3 DNA is TGTGCCTGGGGTTACTCCCCTTCACCCCTCCACTTT.

This sequence joins TRBV6-5 and TRBJ1-6, with D possibly being TRBD1 (5 bases). This CDR3 is built from 15 residues. V was pared by 5 bases and J by 6 bases, with 14 bases between. The germline gives CDR1 MNHEY, CDR2 SVGAGI. In nucleotides, the CDR3 is TGTGCCAGCAGTCTGGGGGGAGATCTTAATTCACCCCTCCACTTT. It translates to CASSLGGDLNSPLHF.

The V and J genes are TRBV4-1 and TRBJ2-1, with 13 bases lining up with TRBD2. With V trimmed by 4 bases and J by 7 bases, 10 bases remained unmatched. The CDR3 has 17 amino acids. Germline values: CDR1 MGHRA, CDR2 YSYEKL. The CDR3 sequence: CASSPQTSGGVGNEQFF. In nucleotides, the CDR3 is TGCGCCAGCAGCCCTCAAACTAGCGGGGGGGTTGGTAATGAGCAGTTCTTC.

This chain joins TRBV10-3 and TRBJ2-5; 9 positions agree with TRBD2. V was pared by 3 bases and J by 5 bases, with 7 bases of the junction left unmatched. There are 15 residues in the CDR3. Per the germline V gene, CDR1 is ENHRY and CDR2 is SYGVKD. The CDR3 loop reads CAISDSAAGGETQYF. The CDR3 DNA sequence: TGTGCCATCAGTGATTCTGCGGCGGGGGGGGAGACCCAGTACTTC.

This chain uses TRBV25-1 with TRBJ2-7; no clear D. V lost 4 bases and J 0 bases, leaving 7 bases between the germline ends. The germline gives CDR1 MGHDK, CDR2 SYGVNS. The CDR3 contains 13 residues. The CDR3 bases are TGTGCCAGCAGTGCGGCAGGCTCCTACGAGCAGTACTTC. Amino acids: CASSAAGSYEQYF.

The V and J genes are TRBV28 and TRBJ1-4; D is unclear. The J call is in doubt because the DNA end fits TRBJ1-5 better. The CDR3 loop spans 13 amino acids. CDR1 and CDR2 from the germline V gene are MDHEN and SYDVKM. CDR3 sequence reads: CASSPTFPREQHF. The CDR3, as DNA: TGTGCCAGCAGCCCAACCTTTCCCCGGGAACAGCATTTT.

In this sample, this clone turned up a few times. The V and J genes are TRBV29-1 and TRBJ1-1, with D perhaps matching TRBD1 (5 bases). V gave up 8 bases and J gave up 1 base, with 14 bases separating them. This CDR3 has 13 amino acids. The V gene's germline CDR1 is SQVTM and CDR2 ANQGSEA. As DNA, the CDR3 is TGCAGCTACAGGCGTTGGGGGAACACTGAAGCTTTCTTT. As protein: CSYRRWGNTEAFF.

The CDR3: CASSLAAGEETQYF. In nucleotides, the CDR3 is TGCGCCAGCAGCTTGGCCGCAGGGGAAGAGACCCAGTACTTC. This sequence joins TRBV5-1 and TRBJ2-5; the D gene is possibly TRBD1 (6 bases). The CDR3 spans 14 residues. The germline V and J ends were trimmed by 0 bases and 3 bases, with 9 bases remaining between them. The germline V gene has CDR1 SGHRS and CDR2 YFSETQ.

This rearrangement joins TRBV4-1 to TRBJ2-1, with TRBD2 matching over 13 bases. Germline trimming cut 1 base from V and 4 bases from J; bases unmatched to any gene: 4. This CDR3 spans 17 amino acids. Per the germline V gene, CDR1 is MGHRA and CDR2 is YSYEKL. The CDR3 coding sequence is TGCGCCAGCAGCCAAGCCCTGACTAGCGGGGGGTACAATGAGCAGTTCTTC. Protein product: CASSQALTSGGYNEQFF.

This chain connects TRBV10-3 to TRBJ2-7; possibly TRBD1 for D (6 bases). Germline CDR1 reads ENHRY; CDR2 reads SYGVKD. Trimming stripped 7 bases from V and 3 bases from J, with 22 bases between. The CDR3 extends over 16 amino acids. CDR3 DNA: TGTGCCATCACCCGACAACCCGGGACACGGGGCTACGAGCAGTACTTC. Translated, it gives CAITRQPGTRGYEQYF.

With regard to this clone: Germline is not matched at one junction end, which may reflect a read error. The chain is built from TRBV9 and TRBJ2-2; maybe TRBD1 (9 bases). There are 14 residues in the CDR3. From germline, CDR1 is SGDLS and CDR2 YYNGEE. CDR3 sequence: CAGSGGQGGGELFF. In DNA, the CDR3 is TGTGCCGGCAGCGGGGGACAGGGAGGCGGGGAGCTGTTTTTT. The whole variable domain, remainder taken from reference TRBV9 and TRBJ2-2, is DSGVTQTPKHLITATGQRVTLRCSPRSGDLSVYWYQQSLDQGLQFLIQYYNGEERAKGNILERFSAQQFPDLHSELNLSSLELGDSALYFCAGSGGQGGGELFFGEGSRLTVL.